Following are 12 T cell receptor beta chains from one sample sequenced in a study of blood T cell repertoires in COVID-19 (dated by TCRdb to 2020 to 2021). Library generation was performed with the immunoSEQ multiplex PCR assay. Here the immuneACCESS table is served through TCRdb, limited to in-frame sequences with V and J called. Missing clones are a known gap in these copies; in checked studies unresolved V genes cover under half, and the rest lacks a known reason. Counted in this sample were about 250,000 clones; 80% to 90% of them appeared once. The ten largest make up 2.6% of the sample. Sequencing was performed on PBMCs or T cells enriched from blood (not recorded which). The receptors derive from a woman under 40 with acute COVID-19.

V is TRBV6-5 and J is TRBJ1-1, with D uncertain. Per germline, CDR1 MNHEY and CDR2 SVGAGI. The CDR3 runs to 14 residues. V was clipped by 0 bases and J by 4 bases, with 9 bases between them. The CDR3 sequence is CASSYSLRGTEAFF. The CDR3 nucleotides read TGTGCCAGCAGTTACTCGCTTCGGGGCACTGAAGCTTTCTTT.

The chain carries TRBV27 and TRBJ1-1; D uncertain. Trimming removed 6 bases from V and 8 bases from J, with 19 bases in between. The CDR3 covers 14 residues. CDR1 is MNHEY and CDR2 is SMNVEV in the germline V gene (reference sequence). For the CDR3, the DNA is TGTGCCAGCAGCCTAACGATGGCCGCCGGGGAAGCTTTCTTT. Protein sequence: CASSLTMAAGEAFF.

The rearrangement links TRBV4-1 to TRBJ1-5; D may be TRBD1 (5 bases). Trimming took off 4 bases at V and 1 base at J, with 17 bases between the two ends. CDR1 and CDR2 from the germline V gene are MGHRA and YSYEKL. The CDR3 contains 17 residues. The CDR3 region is CASSLTLGRGSNQPQHF. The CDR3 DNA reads TGCGCCAGCAGCCTCACGCTGGGGCGTGGGAGCAATCAGCCCCAGCATTTT.

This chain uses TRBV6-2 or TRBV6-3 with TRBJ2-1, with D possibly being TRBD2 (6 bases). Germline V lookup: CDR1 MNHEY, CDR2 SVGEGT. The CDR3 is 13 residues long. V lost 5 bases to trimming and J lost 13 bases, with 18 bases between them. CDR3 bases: TGTGCCAGCAGTAGGTTGCGGGGCCTCTCACAGTTCTTC. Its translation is CASSRLRGLSQFF.

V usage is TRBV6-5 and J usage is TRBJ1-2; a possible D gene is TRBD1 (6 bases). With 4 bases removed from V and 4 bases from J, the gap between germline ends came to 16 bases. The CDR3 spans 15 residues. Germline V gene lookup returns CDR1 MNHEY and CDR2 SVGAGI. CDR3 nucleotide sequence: TGTGCCAGCAGTTCCGGGACATCCGTCCTCTATGGCTACACCTTC. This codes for CASSSGTSVLYGYTF.

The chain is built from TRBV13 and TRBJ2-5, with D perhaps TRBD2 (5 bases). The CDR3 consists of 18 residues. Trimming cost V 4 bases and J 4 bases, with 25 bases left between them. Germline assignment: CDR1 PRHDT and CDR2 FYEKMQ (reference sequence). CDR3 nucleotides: TGTGCCAGCAGCTCCCCCGAACGGGAAGAACCCCCTGGAGAGACCCAGTACTTC. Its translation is CASSSPEREEPPGETQYF. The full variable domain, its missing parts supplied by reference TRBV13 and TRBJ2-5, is AAGVIQSPRHLIKEKRETATLKCYPIPRHDTVYWYQQGPGQDPQFLISFYEKMQSDKGSIPDRFSAQQFSDYHSELNMSSLELGDSALYFCASSSPEREEPPGETQYFGPGTRLLVL.

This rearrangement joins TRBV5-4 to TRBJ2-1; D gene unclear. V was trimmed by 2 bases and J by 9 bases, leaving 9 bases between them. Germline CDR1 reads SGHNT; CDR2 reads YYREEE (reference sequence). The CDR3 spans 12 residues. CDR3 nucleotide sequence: TGTGCCAGCAGCTTTGGCCTGCTTGAGCAGTTCTTC. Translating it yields CASSFGLLEQFF.

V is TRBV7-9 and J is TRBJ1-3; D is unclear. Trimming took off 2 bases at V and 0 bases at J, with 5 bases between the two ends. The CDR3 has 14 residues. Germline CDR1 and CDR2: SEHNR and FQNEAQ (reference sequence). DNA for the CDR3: TGTGCCAGCAGCTTAATCTACTCTGGAAACACCATATATTTT. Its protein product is CASSLIYSGNTIYF.

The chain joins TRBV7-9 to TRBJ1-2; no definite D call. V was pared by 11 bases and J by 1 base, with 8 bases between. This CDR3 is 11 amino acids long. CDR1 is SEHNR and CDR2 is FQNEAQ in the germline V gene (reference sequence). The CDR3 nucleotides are TGTGCCGGCGGGATTAACTATGGCTACACCTTC. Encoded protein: CAGGINYGYTF. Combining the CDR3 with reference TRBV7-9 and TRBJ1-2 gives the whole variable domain DTGVSQNPRHKITKRGQNVTFRCDPISEHNRLYWYRQTLGQGPEFLTYFQNEAQLEKSRLLSDRFSAERPKGSFSTLEIQRTEQGDSAMYLCAGGINYGYTFGSGTRLTVV.

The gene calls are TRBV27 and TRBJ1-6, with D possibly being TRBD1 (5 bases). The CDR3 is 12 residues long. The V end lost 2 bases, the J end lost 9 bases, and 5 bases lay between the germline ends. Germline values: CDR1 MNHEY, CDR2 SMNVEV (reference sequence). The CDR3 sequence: CASSLQGSPLHF. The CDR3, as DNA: TGTGCCAGCAGTTTACAGGGTTCACCCCTCCACTTT.

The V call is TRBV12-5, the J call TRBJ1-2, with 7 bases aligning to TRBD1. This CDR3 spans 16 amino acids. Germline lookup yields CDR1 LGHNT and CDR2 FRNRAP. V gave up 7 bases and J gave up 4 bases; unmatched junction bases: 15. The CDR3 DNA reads TGTGCTAGTGCACAGGGACAGTCCTTTAGTAGCTATGGCTACACCTTC. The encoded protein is CASAQGQSFSSYGYTF.

The CDR3 is CASSQSLQTYGDRFNYGYTF. CDR3 nucleotide sequence: TGTGCCAGCAGCCAATCCCTCCAAACGTACGGGGACAGATTCAACTATGGCTACACCTTC. V is TRBV14 and J is TRBJ1-2; 7 bases align to TRBD1. This CDR3 region has 20 residues. V lost 2 bases and J lost 2; bases outside the gene matches: 20. Germline V gives CDR1 SGHDN, CDR2 FVKESK. Full variable domain (rest looked up from reference TRBV14 and TRBJ1-2): EAGVTQFPSHSVIEKGQTVTLRCDPISGHDNLYWYRRVMGKEIKFLLHFVKESKQDESGMPNNRFLAERTGGTYSTLKVQPAELEDSGVYFCASSQSLQTYGDRFNYGYTFGSGTRLTVV.